The source of this T cell receptor beta chain is a study of OX40 agonist ivuxolimab in advanced cancers. Study-level background: Three dose-escalation patients had partial responses: one with hepatocellular carcinoma and two with cutaneous melanoma. Study observations and caveats: On average, CD8+ T cells showed a greater number of expanded clones than CD4+.

Turning to this clone: Its antigen is unknown. The sample carries other DNA sequences with the same CDR3.

Germline V gives CDR1 KGHSH, CDR2 LQKENI. With 3 bases removed from V and 1 base from J, the gap between germline ends came to 7 bases. This CDR3 contains 13 residues. Clones were sequenced by immunoSEQ multiplex PCR, and TCRdb holds only the in-frame ones, with some missing. The table lists more than 65,000 clones, around 80% of them singletons. The sequence was collected from an adult with an advanced solid tumor such as melanoma, head and neck, liver or kidney cancer. This chain links TRBV18 with TRBJ2-7, with D tentatively TRBD1 or TRBD2 (5 bases each). The material sequenced was CD4+ or CD8+ T cells sorted from blood, taken in a trial of the OX40 agonist ivuxolimab. The CDR3 loop reads CASSPGDSYEQYF. In DNA form, the CDR3 reads TGTGCCAGCTCACCGGGGGATTCCTACGAGCAGTACTTC.